These 9 T cell receptor beta chains came from one sample sequenced in a study of T cells in Graves' hyperthyroidism and ophthalmopathy. The investigators amplified TCR beta CDR3 regions from RNA transcripts. The HTBI primer set served for first-round RT-PCR of the TCR CDR3. One entry per CDR3 protein, called by TCRdb with MiXCR from the multiplex PCR reads. The sample holds 250,000 to 300,000 distinct CDR3 sequences, over 15% seen once. The sequenced sample was blood. The receptors were sampled from a woman between 55 and 75 years old with Graves' ophthalmopathy.

This clonotype showed up just a few times. This chain joins TRBV3-1 and TRBJ2-5, with 7 bases that match TRBD2. V shed 4 bases and J 7 bases; nucleotides not matched to a gene: 9. Germline-derived CDR1 and CDR2 are LGHDT and YNNKEL (reference sequence). The CDR3 totals 14 residues. The CDR3 here is CASSPPSGVGTQYF. For the CDR3, the DNA is TGTGCCAGCAGCCCCCCTAGCGGCGTCGGGACCCAGTACTTC.

This clonotype occurred many times. This sequence joins TRBV7-2 and TRBJ2-1, with D possibly matching TRBD1 (5 bases). Germline values: CDR1 SGHTA, CDR2 FQGNSA. The CDR3 contains 12 residues. Trimming shortened V by 5 bases and J by 8 bases, and 10 bases separated the two germline ends. CDR3: CASSRQFDEQFF. CDR3 in DNA: TGTGCCAGCAGCCGACAGTTCGATGAGCAGTTCTTC. The whole variable domain, remainder taken from reference TRBV7-2 and TRBJ2-1, is GAGVSQSPSNKVTEKGKDVELRCDPISGHTALYWYRQSLGQGLEFLIYFQGNSAPDKSGLPSDRFSAERTGGSVSTLTIQRTQQEDSAVYLCASSRQFDEQFFGPGTRLTVL.

A few counts support this clonotype. This chain uses TRBV13 with TRBJ2-1; no reliable D call. CDR1 is PRHDT, CDR2 FYEKMQ, per germline (reference sequence). CDR3 size: 17 residues. V dropped 5 bases and J dropped 2 bases, with 19 bases sitting between them. The CDR3 protein is CASSPRTVNVPYNEQFF. The CDR3 DNA is TGTGCCAGCAGCCCTCGGACCGTTAATGTCCCCTACAATGAGCAGTTCTTC. Supplemented by reference TRBV13 and TRBJ2-1, the full variable domain reads AAGVIQSPRHLIKEKRETATLKCYPIPRHDTVYWYQQGPGQDPQFLISFYEKMQSDKGSIPDRFSAQQFSDYHSELNMSSLELGDSALYFCASSPRTVNVPYNEQFFGPGTRLTVL.

The J gene is TRBJ2-2, the V gene TRBV28; D is unclear. Trimming took off 3 bases at V and 6 bases at J, with 8 bases between the two ends. The CDR3 consists of 13 residues. Germline V lookup: CDR1 MDHEN, CDR2 SYDVKM. CDR3: CASSLLAAGELFF. In DNA form, the CDR3 reads TGTGCCAGCAGTTTGTTGGCTGCCGGGGAGCTGTTTTTT.

This clonotype was counted at least ten times. The V and J genes are TRBV3-1 and TRBJ1-1, with TRBD1 as a possible D gene (5 bases). The CDR3 covers 14 residues. Germline values: CDR1 LGHDT, CDR2 YNNKEL (reference sequence). The germline V and J ends were trimmed by 4 bases and 0 bases, with 9 bases remaining between them. DNA of the CDR3: TGTGCCAGCAGCCGAGGGACGGTGAACACTGAAGCTTTCTTT. The encoded protein is CASSRGTVNTEAFF.

This clonotype was seen more than once but under ten times. The chain employs TRBV27 and TRBJ2-1, with 9 positions matching TRBD2. The junction had 4 bases not matched to a gene; V was cut back by 6 bases and J by 10 bases. CDR1 and CDR2 (germline): MNHEY, SMNVEV (reference sequence). This CDR3 has 12 residues. CDR3 in DNA: TGTGCCAGCAGCGTTCTAGCGGGAGAGCAGTTCTTC. Translated: CASSVLAGEQFF.

With respect to this clonotype: A read error may explain this, as a much larger clone is one base away. The J gene is TRBJ2-7, the V gene TRBV11-2; D is unresolved. The V and J ends lost 6 bases and 2 bases respectively, with 11 bases between them. CDR1 is SGHAT, CDR2 FQNNGV, per germline. CDR3 length: 13 amino acids. The CDR3 nucleotides are TGTGCCAGCAGATTACCCGTAACCTACGAGCAGTACTTC. Its translation is CASRLPVTYEQYF. The variable domain in full, with the rest retrieved from reference TRBV11-2 and TRBJ2-7, is EAGVAQSPRYKIIEKRQSVAFWCNPISGHATLYWYQQILGQGPKLLIQFQNNGVVDDSQLPKDRFSAERLKGVDSTLKIQPAKLEDSAVYLCASRLPVTYEQYFGPGTRLTVT.

J is TRBJ2-2 and V is TRBV19; 12 bases agree with TRBD2. The germline V gene encodes CDR1 LNHDA and CDR2 SQIVND (reference sequence). The length of the CDR3 is 16 residues. Unmatched junction bases numbered 2, after V lost 1 base and J lost 5 bases. The CDR3 loop is CASSIGLAGGTGELFF. The CDR3 DNA reads TGTGCCAGTAGTATAGGCCTAGCGGGGGGGACCGGGGAGCTGTTTTTT. Together with reference TRBV19 and TRBJ2-2, the CDR3 gives the full variable domain: DGGITQSPKYLFRKEGQNVTLSCEQNLNHDAMYWYRQDPGQGLRLIYYSQIVNDFQKGDIAEGYSVSREKKESFPLTVTSAQKNPTAFYLCASSIGLAGGTGELFFGEGSRLTVL.

Notes on this clonotype: At one end the junction does not follow the germline gene, possibly because of a read error. The chain employs TRBV11-2 and TRBJ1-1; D gene ambiguous. In germline, CDR1 is SGHAT, CDR2 FQNNGV. The CDR3 is made up of 15 amino acids. CDR3 amino acids: CASSLISVVNTEASF. The CDR3 nucleotides are TGTGCCAGCAGCTTAATCTCGGTGGTGAACACTGAAGCTTCCTTT. Based on the CDR3 plus reference TRBV11-2 and TRBJ1-1, the full variable domain is EAGVAQSPRYKIIEKRQSVAFWCNPISGHATLYWYQQILGQGPKLLIQFQNNGVVDDSQLPKDRFSAERLKGVDSTLKIQPAKLEDSAVYLCASSLISVVNTEASFGQGTRLTVV.